This TCR beta chain was observed in a study of T cells in Graves' hyperthyroidism and ophthalmopathy. Overall study: Peripheral blood was acquired at first diagnosis, ahead of any therapy whatsoever.

J was trimmed by 5 bases and V by 6 bases; bases with no gene match: 15. Germline assignment: CDR1 DFQATT and CDR2 SNEGSKA (reference sequence). This CDR3 is 16 amino acids long. This clonotype was picked up many times. The target antigen is unknown. Findings of the study overall: It was a median about 7.1 months before onset that the model predicted ophthalmopathy.

TCR beta CDR3 regions were amplified from RNA. HTBI primers were the set used in a first-round RT-PCR of the TCR CDR3. TCRdb re-analysed the multiplex PCR reads in MiXCR, keeping a single row per CDR3 protein. The sample includes 300,000 to 450,000 distinct CDR3 sequences, around 14% seen only once; the top ten take approximately 11%. Exclusion of patients followed from uncontrolled infection, other autoimmune disease, pregnancy or lactation. Isolation of PBMCs was performed on approximately 10 ml fresh peripheral blood. The genes are TRBV20-1 and TRBJ2-3; 9 nucleotides agree with TRBD1. This clonotype was sampled from a woman aged 55 to 70 with Graves' hyperthyroidism. Sequencing was carried out using blood. CDR3 nucleotides: TGCAGTGCCGCCGGGGCGGGACAGGGATTTGGAGATACGCAGTATTTT. Translating gives CSAAGAGQGFGDTQYF.